Below are 19 T cell receptor beta chains sequenced from a single sample in a study of identical twins. TCRdb redid the calling of the 5' RACE reads with MiXCR, one entry per CDR3 protein. The repertoire holds a few hundred thousand distinct CDR3 sequences, with roughly 18% as singletons. Source material: naive T cells sorted from blood. Receptor source: a man aged 50-59 years in good health.

V gene TRBV4-3 combines with J gene TRBJ2-2, with D unresolved. The CDR3 extends over 13 amino acids. V lost 0 bases, J lost 7 bases, and 6 bases lay in between. Germline CDR1 reads LGHNA; CDR2 reads YSLEER. The DNA for the CDR3 is TGCGCCAGCAGCCAAGATTACTACGGGGAGCTGTTTTTT. It translates to CASSQDYYGELFF.

The J gene is TRBJ2-7, the V gene TRBV7-9; 9 bases are shared with TRBD2. The V and J ends lost 5 bases and 1 base, in that order; junction bases with no gene match: 9. The CDR3 is 16 amino acids. Germline CDR1 is SEHNR and CDR2 is FQNEAQ (reference sequence). The CDR3 region is CASSPSATSGSYEQYF. In DNA form, the CDR3 reads TGTGCCAGCAGCCCCTCGGCGACTAGCGGTTCCTACGAGCAGTACTTC.

At least ten counts were recorded for this clonotype. The J gene is TRBJ1-3, the V gene TRBV12-3 or TRBV12-4; tentative D call: TRBD1 (5 bases). This CDR3 has 15 residues. Trimming stripped 6 bases from V and 0 bases from J, with 12 bases between. This chain's CDR3 is CASRTGRNSGNTIYF. The CDR3 nucleotides read TGTGCCAGCAGAACGGGACGAAACTCTGGAAACACCATATATTTT.

The V call is TRBV15, the J call TRBJ2-1; 9 nucleotides match TRBD2. The germline CDR1 and CDR2 sequences are LNHNV and YYDKDF (reference sequence). Trimming at V came to 0 bases and at J to 11 bases, leaving 11 bases not matched to a gene. This CDR3 comprises 16 residues. The chain's CDR3 is CATSRDHASGTIKQFF. DNA of the CDR3: TGTGCCACCAGCAGAGATCACGCTAGCGGGACGATTAAGCAGTTCTTC. Full variable domain (remainder filled in from reference TRBV15 and TRBJ2-1): DAMVIQNPRYQVTQFGKPVTLSCSQTLNHNVMYWYQQKSSQAPKLLFHYYDKDFNNEADTPDNFQSRRPNTSFCFLDIRSPGLGDTAMYLCATSRDHASGTIKQFFGPGTRLTVL.

This clonotype was found a few times. The chain carries TRBV21-1 and TRBJ2-1; whether TRBD2, the table's D call, matches the DNA was not checked. TRBV21-1 represents a pseudogene. The CDR3 covers 17 residues. The CDR3 reads CASSRPGTSGSAGEQFF. The CDR3 nucleotides read TGTGCCAGCAGCCGTCCCGGGACTAGCGGGTCGGCGGGGGAGCAGTTCTTC.

V and J are TRBV7-2 and TRBJ2-7, with TRBD2 matching over 8 bases. The CDR3 has 18 residues. The J segment lost 0 bases and the V segment lost 0 bases, leaving 10 bases of the junction unmatched. Germline V lookup: CDR1 SGHTA, CDR2 FQGNSA. As DNA, the CDR3 is TGTGCCAGCAGCTTAGCGCGGGGGGTACACCTAAGCTCCTACGAGCAGTACTTC. Protein product: CASSLARGVHLSSYEQYF.

CDR3 DNA: TGTGCCAGCAGTTCAGGACCCGGGACAGGGAAGGCCGGGGAGCTGTTTTTT. This sequence encodes CASSSGPGTGKAGELFF. The rearrangement links TRBV12-3 or TRBV12-4 to TRBJ2-2; 9 bases map to TRBD1. The V and J ends lost 4 bases and 6 bases, in that order; junction bases with no gene match: 12. CDR3 length equals 17 residues.

This clonotype was counted between two and nine times. In nucleotides, the CDR3 is TGTGCCAGTAGGCCTACAGGGTACAATCAGCCCCAGCATTTT. It encodes CASRPTGYNQPQHF. V and J are TRBV19 and TRBJ1-5; tentatively, D is TRBD1 (6 bases). Germline V gene lookup returns CDR1 LNHDA and CDR2 SQIVND (reference sequence). The CDR3 runs 14 residues. Trimming stripped 6 bases from V and 3 bases from J, with 12 bases between.

The table lists this clonotype with many counts. The V and J genes are TRBV4-3 and TRBJ2-6, with D perhaps matching TRBD2 (6 bases). The ends were cut back, 1 base at V and 1 base at J, with 11 bases in the middle. Germline-derived CDR1 and CDR2 are LGHNA and YSLEER. This CDR3 has 17 residues. CDR3 sequence (DNA): TGCGCCAGCAGCCAAGCGGCGGGATCTTCTGGGGCCAACGTCCTGACTTTC. Protein: CASSQAAGSSGANVLTF.

The chain links TRBV7-2 to TRBJ2-1, with D hard to call. This CDR3 contains 17 residues. Deletions cut 5 bases from V and 0 bases from J, with 17 bases between. Germline CDR1 SGHTA, CDR2 FQGNSA. The CDR3 coding sequence is TGTGCCAGCAGCCTCCATCTAGGGCTTAGCTCCTACAATGAGCAGTTCTTC. Translated: CASSLHLGLSSYNEQFF.

V is TRBV28 and J is TRBJ1-3; unclear D gene. The CDR3 has 14 residues. Looked up from germline, CDR1 is MDHEN and CDR2 is SYDVKM. Trimming cost V 6 bases and J 0 bases, with 9 bases left between them. CDR3 in DNA: TGTGCCAGCAGGGAGTACCCCTCTGGAAACACCATATATTTT. This gives the protein CASREYPSGNTIYF.

The sample holds a few counts of this clonotype. The chain has TRBV12-3 or TRBV12-4 and TRBJ2-2; 10 bases are a match to TRBD1. The CDR3 is made up of 15 amino acids. The trim removed 6 bases at V and 1 base at J, leaving 2 bases unmatched. Written as DNA, the CDR3 is TGTGCCAGCAGCCGGGACAGGGGGAACACCGGGGAGCTGTTTTTT. Translated: CASSRDRGNTGELFF.

The rearrangement links TRBV5-1 to TRBJ1-2, with TRBD1 matching 9 bases. After removal of 1 base from V and 0 bases from J, the junction contained 7 bases not matched to a gene. Per the germline V gene, CDR1 is SGHRS and CDR2 is YFSETQ. This CDR3 is 17 amino acids long. The CDR3 spells CASSLTGGTPANYGYTF. The CDR3 DNA is TGCGCCAGCAGCTTGACAGGGGGCACCCCAGCTAACTATGGCTACACCTTC.

This clonotype was counted many times. The gene calls are TRBV7-6 and TRBJ2-1; 9 bases align to TRBD1. The CDR3 consists of 13 residues. Germline V gene data show CDR1 as SGHVS and CDR2 as FNYEAQ. The V and J ends lost 5 bases and 10 bases, in that order; junction bases with no gene match: 6. Here the CDR3 DNA reads TGTGCCAGCAGCAGGGACAGGGTAGGCGAGCAGTTCTTC. This sequence encodes CASSRDRVGEQFF.

The gene calls are TRBV11-1 and TRBJ2-1, with 10 bases fitting TRBD2. Trimming took 2 bases from V and 6 from J; bases not matched to a gene: 4. Per the germline V gene, CDR1 is SGHAT and CDR2 is FQDESV (reference sequence). The CDR3 covers 15 residues. The DNA of the CDR3 is TGTGCCAGCAGCTTATCCCGGACTAGCGGCAATGAGCAGTTCTTC. Encoded protein: CASSLSRTSGNEQFF.

This clonotype showed up many times. The V gene is TRBV15, the J gene TRBJ2-1, with no clear D. Germline loops: CDR1 LNHNV, CDR2 YYDKDF (reference sequence). The CDR3 sequence is 12 residues long. The germline V and J ends were trimmed by 0 bases and 5 bases, with 2 bases remaining between them. The CDR3 DNA is TGTGCCACCAGCAGAGAAAACAATGAGCAGTTCTTC. Its translation is CATSRENNEQFF.

This clonotype was observed at least ten times. CDR3 region: CASSFMEYTEAFF. The CDR3 nucleotides are TGCGCCAGCAGCTTTATGGAGTACACTGAAGCTTTCTTT. This chain links TRBV5-1 with TRBJ1-1; no definite D call. Germline CDR1 is SGHRS and CDR2 is YFSETQ. The germline V and J ends were trimmed by 2 bases and 3 bases, with 8 bases remaining between them. The CDR3 covers 13 residues. Combining the CDR3 with reference TRBV5-1 and TRBJ1-1 gives the whole variable domain KAGVTQTPRYLIKTRGQQVTLSCSPISGHRSVSWYQQTPGQGLQFLFEYFSETQRNKGNFPGRFSGRQFSNSRSEMNVSTLELGDSALYLCASSFMEYTEAFFGQGTRLTVV.

The gene calls are TRBV20-1 and TRBJ2-1, with 7 bases that match TRBD1. The germline CDR1 and CDR2 sequences are DFQATT and SNEGSKA (reference sequence). The CDR3 runs to 13 residues. V lost 3 bases and J lost 5; bases outside the gene matches: 4. The CDR3 here is CSASIQGNNEQFF. The CDR3 nucleotides read TGCAGTGCTAGCATACAGGGGAACAATGAGCAGTTCTTC.

The chain recombines TRBV28 with TRBJ2-5, with no clear D. This CDR3 has 13 residues. Germline V CDR1 and CDR2: MDHEN, SYDVKM. Trimming removed 3 bases at V and 5 bases at J, with 10 bases between. In DNA form, the CDR3 reads TGTGCCAGCAGTTTCGAGGTTACGGAGACCCAGTACTTC. It specifies CASSFEVTETQYF.